This note documents a single T cell receptor beta chain sequence. Its target is not known. The method was immunoSEQ multiplex PCR; TCRdb's version includes in-frame clones alone and lacks a portion of them. The table records around 94,000 clones, around 90% of them present only once. Trimming shortened V by 5 bases and J by 5 bases, and 15 bases separated the two germline ends. The CDR3 extends over 14 amino acids. Germline V lookup: CDR1 SGHAT, CDR2 FQNNGV. This sample was included in a study of OX40 agonist ivuxolimab in advanced cancers. Notes on the study in general: On average, CD8+ T cells had more expanded clones than CD4+. Normalized T-cell clonal expansion was also low in some nonresponders. No antigen was identified for the clonally expanded peripheral T cells.

Material: CD4+ or CD8+ T cells sorted from blood, obtained in a trial of the OX40 agonist ivuxolimab. This rearrangement joins TRBV11-2 to TRBJ1-1, with D perhaps TRBD1 (5 bases). This clonotype was sampled from an adult with an advanced solid tumor such as melanoma, head and neck, liver or kidney cancer. CDR3 residues: CASSLRQWETEAFF. DNA of the CDR3: TGTGCCAGCAGCCTTAGACAGTGGGAGACTGAAGCTTTCTTT.